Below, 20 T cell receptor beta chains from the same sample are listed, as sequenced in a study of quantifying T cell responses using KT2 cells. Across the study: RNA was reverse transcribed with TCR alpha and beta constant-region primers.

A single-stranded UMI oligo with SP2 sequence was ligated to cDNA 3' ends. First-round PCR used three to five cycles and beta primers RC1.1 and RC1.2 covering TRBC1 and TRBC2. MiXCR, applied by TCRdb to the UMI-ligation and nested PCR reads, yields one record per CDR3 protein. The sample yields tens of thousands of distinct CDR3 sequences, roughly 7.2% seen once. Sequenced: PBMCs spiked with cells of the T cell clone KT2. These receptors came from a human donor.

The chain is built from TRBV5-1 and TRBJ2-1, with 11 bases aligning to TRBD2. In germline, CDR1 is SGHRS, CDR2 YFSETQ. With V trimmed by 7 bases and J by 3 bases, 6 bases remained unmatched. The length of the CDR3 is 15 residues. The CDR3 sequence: CASLRLAGNYNEQFF. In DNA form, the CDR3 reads TGCGCCAGCCTGAGACTAGCGGGGAACTACAATGAGCAGTTCTTC.

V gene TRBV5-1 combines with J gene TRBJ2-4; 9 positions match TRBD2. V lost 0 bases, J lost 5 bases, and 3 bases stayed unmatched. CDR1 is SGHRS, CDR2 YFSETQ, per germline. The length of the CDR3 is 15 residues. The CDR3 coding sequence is TGCGCCAGCAGCTTGGGGGCTAGCGGGGAAAACATTCAGTACTTC. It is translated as CASSLGASGENIQYF.

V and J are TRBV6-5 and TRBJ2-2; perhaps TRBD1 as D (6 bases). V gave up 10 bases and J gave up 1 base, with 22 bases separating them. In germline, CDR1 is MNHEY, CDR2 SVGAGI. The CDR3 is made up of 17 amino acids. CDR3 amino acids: CAKSPAGWDKNTGELFF. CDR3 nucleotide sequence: TGTGCCAAGTCCCCTGCAGGTTGGGACAAGAACACCGGGGAGCTGTTTTTT.

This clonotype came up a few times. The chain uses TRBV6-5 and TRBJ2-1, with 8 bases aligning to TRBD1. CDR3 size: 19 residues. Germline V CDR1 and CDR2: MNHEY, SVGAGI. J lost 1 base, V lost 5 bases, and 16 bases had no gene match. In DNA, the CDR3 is TGTGCCAGCAGTGGCGGTGGACAGGGATTTTGGCGGTCCTACAATGAGCAGTTCTTC. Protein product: CASSGGGQGFWRSYNEQFF.

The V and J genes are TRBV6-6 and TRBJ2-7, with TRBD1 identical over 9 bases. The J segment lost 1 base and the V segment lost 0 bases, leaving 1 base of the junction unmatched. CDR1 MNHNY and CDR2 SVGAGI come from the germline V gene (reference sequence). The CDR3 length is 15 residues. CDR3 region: CASSYSDRGSYEQYF. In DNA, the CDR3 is TGTGCCAGCAGTTACTCGGACAGGGGTTCCTACGAGCAGTACTTC.

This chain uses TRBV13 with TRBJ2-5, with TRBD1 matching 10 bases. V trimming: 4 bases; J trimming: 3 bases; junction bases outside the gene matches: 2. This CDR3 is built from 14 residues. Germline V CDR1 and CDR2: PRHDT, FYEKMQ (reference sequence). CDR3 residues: CASSWGQGKETQYF. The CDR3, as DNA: TGTGCCAGCAGCTGGGGACAGGGGAAAGAGACCCAGTACTTC. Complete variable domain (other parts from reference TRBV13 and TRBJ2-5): AAGVIQSPRHLIKEKRETATLKCYPIPRHDTVYWYQQGPGQDPQFLISFYEKMQSDKGSIPDRFSAQQFSDYHSELNMSSLELGDSALYFCASSWGQGKETQYFGPGTRLLVL.

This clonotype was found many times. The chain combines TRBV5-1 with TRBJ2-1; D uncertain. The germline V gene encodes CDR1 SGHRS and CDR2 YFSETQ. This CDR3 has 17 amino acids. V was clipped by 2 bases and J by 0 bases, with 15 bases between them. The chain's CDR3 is CASSLSPRKSSYNEQFF. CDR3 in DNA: TGCGCCAGCAGCTTATCTCCCCGGAAAAGCTCCTACAATGAGCAGTTCTTC.

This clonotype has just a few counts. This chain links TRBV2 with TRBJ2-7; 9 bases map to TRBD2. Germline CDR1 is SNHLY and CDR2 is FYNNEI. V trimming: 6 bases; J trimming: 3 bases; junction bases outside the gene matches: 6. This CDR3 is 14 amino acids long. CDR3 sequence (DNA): TGTGCCAGCAGACCGACTAGCGGTGACTACGAGCAGTACTTC. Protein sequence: CASRPTSGDYEQYF.

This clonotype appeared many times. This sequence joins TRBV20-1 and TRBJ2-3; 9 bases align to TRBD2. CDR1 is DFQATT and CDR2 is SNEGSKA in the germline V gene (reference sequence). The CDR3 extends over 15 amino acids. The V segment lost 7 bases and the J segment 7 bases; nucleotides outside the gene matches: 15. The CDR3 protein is CSVRRRGGIQHTQYF. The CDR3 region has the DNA TGCAGTGTCAGACGGCGGGGGGGTATCCAGCATACGCAGTATTTT.

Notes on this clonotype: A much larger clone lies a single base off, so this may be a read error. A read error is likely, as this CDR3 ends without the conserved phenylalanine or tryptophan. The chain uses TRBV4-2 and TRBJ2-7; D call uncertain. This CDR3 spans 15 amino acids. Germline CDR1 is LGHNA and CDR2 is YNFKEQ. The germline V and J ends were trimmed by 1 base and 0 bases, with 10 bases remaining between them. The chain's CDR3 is CASSQGSDGSYEQYL. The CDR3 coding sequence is TGTGCCAGCAGCCAAGGATCAGACGGCTCCTACGAGCAGTACTTA.

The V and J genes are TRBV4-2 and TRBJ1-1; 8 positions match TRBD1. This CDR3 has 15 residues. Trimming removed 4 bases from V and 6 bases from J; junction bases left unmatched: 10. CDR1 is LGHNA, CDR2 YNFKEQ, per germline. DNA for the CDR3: TGTGCCAGCAGCCCAAAGACAGGGGCCTTACCTGAAGCTTTCTTT. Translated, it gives CASSPKTGALPEAFF.

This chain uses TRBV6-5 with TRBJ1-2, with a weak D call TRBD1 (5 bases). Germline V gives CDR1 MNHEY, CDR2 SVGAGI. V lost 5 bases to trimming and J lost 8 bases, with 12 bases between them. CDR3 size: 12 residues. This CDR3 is CASSDPREGYTF. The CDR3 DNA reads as TGTGCCAGCAGTGACCCCAGGGAGGGCTACACCTTC.

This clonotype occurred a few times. CDR3: CAWSTGQGETQYF. In DNA, the CDR3 is TGTGCCTGGAGCACCGGACAGGGGGAGACCCAGTACTTC. The chain employs TRBV30 and TRBJ2-5; 9 bases match TRBD1. The CDR3 spans 13 residues. J was trimmed by 5 bases and V by 3 bases; bases with no gene match: 4. Per germline, CDR1 GTSNPN and CDR2 SVGIG (reference sequence).

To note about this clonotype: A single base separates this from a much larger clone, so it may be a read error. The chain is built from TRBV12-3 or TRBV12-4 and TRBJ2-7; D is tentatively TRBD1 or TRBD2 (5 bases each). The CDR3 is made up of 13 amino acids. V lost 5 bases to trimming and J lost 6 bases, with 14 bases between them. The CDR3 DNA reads TGTGCCAGCAGTACCCGGGGCCAGGGCGAGCAGTACTTC. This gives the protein CASSTRGQGEQYF.

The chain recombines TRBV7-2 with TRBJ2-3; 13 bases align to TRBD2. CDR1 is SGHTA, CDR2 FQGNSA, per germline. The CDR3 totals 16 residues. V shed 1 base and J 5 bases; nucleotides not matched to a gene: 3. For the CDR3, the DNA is TGTGCCAGCAGCTTAGTGGGGACTAGCGGGGTAGATACGCAGTATTTT. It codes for CASSLVGTSGVDTQYF. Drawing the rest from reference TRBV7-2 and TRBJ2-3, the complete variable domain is GAGVSQSPSNKVTEKGKDVELRCDPISGHTALYWYRQSLGQGLEFLIYFQGNSAPDKSGLPSDRFSAERTGGSVSTLTIQRTQQEDSAVYLCASSLVGTSGVDTQYFGPGTRLTVL.

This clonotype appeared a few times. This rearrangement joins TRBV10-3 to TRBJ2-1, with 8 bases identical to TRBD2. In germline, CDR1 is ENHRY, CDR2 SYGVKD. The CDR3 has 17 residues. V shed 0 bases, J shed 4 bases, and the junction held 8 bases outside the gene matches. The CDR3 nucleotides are TGTGCCATCAGTGAGTCGACCGGGAGGGCCCTTTACAATGAGCAGTTCTTC. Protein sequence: CAISESTGRALYNEQFF.

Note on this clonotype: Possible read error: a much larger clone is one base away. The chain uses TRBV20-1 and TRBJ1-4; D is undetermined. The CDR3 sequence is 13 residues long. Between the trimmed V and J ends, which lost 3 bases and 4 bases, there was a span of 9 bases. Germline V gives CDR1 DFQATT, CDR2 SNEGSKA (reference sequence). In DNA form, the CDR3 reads TGCAGTGCTAGGTCGGACCGTAATGAAAAACTGTTTTTT. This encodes CSARSDRNEKLFF.

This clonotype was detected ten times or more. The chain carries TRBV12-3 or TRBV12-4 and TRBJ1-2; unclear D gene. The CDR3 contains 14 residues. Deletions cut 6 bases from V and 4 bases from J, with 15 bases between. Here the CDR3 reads CASSPGSTSYGYTF. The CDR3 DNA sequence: TGTGCCAGCAGCCCTGGGTCCACGAGCTATGGCTACACCTTC.

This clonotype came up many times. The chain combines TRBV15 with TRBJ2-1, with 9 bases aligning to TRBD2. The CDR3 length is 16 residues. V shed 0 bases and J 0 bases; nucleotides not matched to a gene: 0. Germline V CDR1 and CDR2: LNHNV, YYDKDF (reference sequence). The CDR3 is CATSRDSGSSYNEQFF. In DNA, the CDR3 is TGTGCCACCAGCAGAGATAGCGGGAGCTCCTACAATGAGCAGTTCTTC.

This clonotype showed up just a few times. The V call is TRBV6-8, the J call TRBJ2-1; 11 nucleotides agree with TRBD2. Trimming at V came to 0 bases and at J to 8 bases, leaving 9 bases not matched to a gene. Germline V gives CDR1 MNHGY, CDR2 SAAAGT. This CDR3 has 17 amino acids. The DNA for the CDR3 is TGTGCCAGCAGTTACTCGAAAGTAGCGGGAGGGTTTGATGAGCAGTTCTTC. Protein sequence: CASSYSKVAGGFDEQFF.